This T cell receptor (beta chain) is drawn from a study of cytomegalovirus exposure and HLA in healthy donors. The V and J ends lost 0 bases and 3 bases respectively, with 3 bases between them. The CDR3 covers 12 residues. Germline CDR1 and CDR2: MNHEY and SVGAGI. PCR was performed using 60 Vbeta and 13 Jbeta primers. Profiling relied on immunoSEQ multiplex PCR, and the TCRdb table lists in-frame clones only, not all of them. The sample lists about 130,000 clones; over 65% were seen once. The specimen was PBMCs. The TCR sequence derives from a man aged 35 to 55 in good health and CMV-seronegative. V usage is TRBV6-5 and J usage is TRBJ2-7; no firm D call. CDR3: CASSYSNYEQYF. The CDR3 region has the DNA TGTGCCAGCAGTTACTCCAACTACGAGCAGTACTTC.